This T cell receptor beta chain was captured in a study of OX40 agonist ivuxolimab in advanced cancers. Study context: Six ivuxolimab dose levels, 0.01 to 10 mg/kg, were given intravenously every 2 weeks.

Profiled with immunoSEQ multiplex PCR; TCRdb holds only in-frame clones, not every one. This sample has tens of thousands of clones, with just over 85% found just once. Drawing of blood for sampling happened at baseline, at cycle 4 day 1, and at cycle 7 day 1. CDR3 length: 16 amino acids. Germline V lookup: CDR1 SGHTA, CDR2 FQGNSA. V lost 7 bases, J lost 2 bases, and 20 bases lay in between. The clonotype originates from an adult with an advanced solid tumor such as melanoma, head and neck, liver or kidney cancer. The chain carries TRBV7-2 and TRBJ2-5; D remains ambiguous. The sequenced sample was CD4+ or CD8+ T cells sorted from blood, obtained in a trial of the OX40 agonist ivuxolimab. CDR3 region: CASTRGDANPQETQYF. DNA of the CDR3: TGTGCCAGCACCCGAGGAGACGCGAACCCACAAGAGACCCAGTACTTC.